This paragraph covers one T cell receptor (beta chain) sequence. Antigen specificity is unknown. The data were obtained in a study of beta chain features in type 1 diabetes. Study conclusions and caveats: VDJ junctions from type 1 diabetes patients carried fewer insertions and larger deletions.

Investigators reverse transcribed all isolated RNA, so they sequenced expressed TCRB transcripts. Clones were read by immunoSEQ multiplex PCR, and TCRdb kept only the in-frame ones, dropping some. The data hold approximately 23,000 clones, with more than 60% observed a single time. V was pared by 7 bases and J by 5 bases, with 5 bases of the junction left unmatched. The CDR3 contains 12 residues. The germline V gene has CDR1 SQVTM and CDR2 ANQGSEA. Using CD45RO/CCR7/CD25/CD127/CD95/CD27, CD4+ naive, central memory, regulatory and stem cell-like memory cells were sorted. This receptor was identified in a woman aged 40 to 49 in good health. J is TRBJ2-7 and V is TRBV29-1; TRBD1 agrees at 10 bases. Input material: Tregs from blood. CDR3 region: CSGGTGVHEQYF. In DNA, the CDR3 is TGCAGCGGCGGGACAGGGGTCCACGAGCAGTACTTC.